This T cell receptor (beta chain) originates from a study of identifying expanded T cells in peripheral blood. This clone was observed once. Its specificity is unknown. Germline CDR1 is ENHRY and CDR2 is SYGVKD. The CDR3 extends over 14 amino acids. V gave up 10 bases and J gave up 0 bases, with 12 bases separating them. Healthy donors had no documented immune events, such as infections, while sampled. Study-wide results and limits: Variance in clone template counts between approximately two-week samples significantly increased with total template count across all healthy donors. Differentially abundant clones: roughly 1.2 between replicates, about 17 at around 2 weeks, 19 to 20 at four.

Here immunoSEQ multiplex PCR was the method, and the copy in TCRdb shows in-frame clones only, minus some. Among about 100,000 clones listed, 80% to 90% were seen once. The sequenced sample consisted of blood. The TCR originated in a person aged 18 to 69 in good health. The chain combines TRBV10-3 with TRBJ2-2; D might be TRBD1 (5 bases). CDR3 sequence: CATRQPANTGELFF. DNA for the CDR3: TGTGCCACTAGACAGCCGGCGAACACCGGGGAGCTGTTTTTT.